Sequencing of this T cell receptor beta chain was carried out in a study of cytomegalovirus exposure and HLA in healthy donors. V was trimmed by 3 bases and J by 11 bases, leaving 31 bases between them. Looked up from germline, CDR1 is KGHSH and CDR2 is LQKENI. The CDR3 loop spans 19 amino acids. Sequencing used immunoSEQ multiplex PCR; TCRdb keeps in-frame clones, though not all of them. Counted here are about 130,000 clones, roughly nine tenths occurring once; the ten biggest clones make up over 8.5%. These donors were members of the roughly 120-subject validation cohort, a group separate from the approximately 670-subject first cohort.

V gene TRBV18 combines with J gene TRBJ1-4; a possible D gene is TRBD1 (5 bases). Sequencing used PBMCs. The sequence was obtained from a woman aged 18-29 years in good health and CMV-seropositive. This chain's CDR3 is CASSPSRWTWVRVKVKLFF. The CDR3 bases are TGTGCCAGCTCACCCTCGAGATGGACATGGGTAAGAGTTAAGGTGAAACTGTTTTTT.